The present T cell receptor beta chain was sequenced within a study of CD8 T cells in ankylosing spondylitis. Study-wide results and caveats: The authors found the disease-linked clones to be CD8+ and relatively rare in peripheral blood. Earlier reports found some motif variants in synovial fluid and blood in reactive arthritis.

TCRdb reprocessed the 5' RACE reads via MiXCR and lists one record per CDR3 protein. The sample consists of around 150,000 distinct CDR3 sequences, around 17% of them appearing once. This clonotype was observed many times. The antigen is undetermined. Germline CDR1 reads SQVTM; CDR2 reads ANQGSEA. The CDR3 totals 15 residues. Sequences were obtained from blood, either unsorted or a sorted T cell fraction (not recorded which). The receptor was derived from a male donor with ankylosing spondylitis or in good health (not recorded which). The chain uses TRBV29-1 and TRBJ2-3; maybe TRBD2 (7 bases). The CDR3 nucleotides read TGCAGTATGAGTGGTGCGGGGGCTGCCACAGATACGCAGTATTTT. Translating it yields CSMSGAGAATDTQYF.